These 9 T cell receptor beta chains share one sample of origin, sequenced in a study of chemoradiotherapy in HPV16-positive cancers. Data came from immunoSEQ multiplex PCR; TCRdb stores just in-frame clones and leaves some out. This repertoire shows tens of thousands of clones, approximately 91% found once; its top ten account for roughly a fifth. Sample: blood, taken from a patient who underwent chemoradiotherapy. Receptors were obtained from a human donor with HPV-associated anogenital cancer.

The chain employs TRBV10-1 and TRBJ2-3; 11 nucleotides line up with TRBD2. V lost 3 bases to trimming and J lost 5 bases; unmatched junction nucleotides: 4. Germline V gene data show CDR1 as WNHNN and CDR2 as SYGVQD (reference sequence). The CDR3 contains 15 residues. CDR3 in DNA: TGCGCCAGCAGTGAACTAGCGGGAGACAGAGATACGCAGTATTTT. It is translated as CASSELAGDRDTQYF.

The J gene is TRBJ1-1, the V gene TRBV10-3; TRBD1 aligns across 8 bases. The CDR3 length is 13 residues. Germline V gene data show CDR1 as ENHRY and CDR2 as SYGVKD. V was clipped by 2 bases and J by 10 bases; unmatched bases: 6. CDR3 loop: CAISEDRGGVAFF. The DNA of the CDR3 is TGTGCCATCAGTGAGGACAGGGGAGGCGTAGCTTTCTTT.

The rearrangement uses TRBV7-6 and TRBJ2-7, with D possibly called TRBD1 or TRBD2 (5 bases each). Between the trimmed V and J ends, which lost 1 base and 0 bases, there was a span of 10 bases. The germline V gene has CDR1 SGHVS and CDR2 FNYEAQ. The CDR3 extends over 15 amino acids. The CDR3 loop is CASSLGDQSSYEQYF. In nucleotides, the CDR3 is TGTGCCAGCAGCTTAGGGGACCAGAGCTCCTACGAGCAGTACTTC. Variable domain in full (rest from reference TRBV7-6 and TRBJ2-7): GAGVSQSPRYKVTKRGQDVALRCDPISGHVSLYWYRQALGQGPEFLTYFNYEAQQDKSGLPNDRFSAERPEGSISTLTIQRTEQRDSAMYRCASSLGDQSSYEQYFGPGTRLTVT.

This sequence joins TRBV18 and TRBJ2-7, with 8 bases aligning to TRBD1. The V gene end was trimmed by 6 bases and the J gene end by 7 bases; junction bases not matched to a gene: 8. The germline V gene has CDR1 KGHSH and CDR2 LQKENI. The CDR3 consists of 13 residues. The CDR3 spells CASSPGTGLEQYF. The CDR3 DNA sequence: TGTGCCAGCTCCCCCGGGACAGGACTAGAGCAGTACTTC.

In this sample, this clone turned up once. CDR3 coding DNA: TGTGCCAGGAGGGGACAGCCTTATAGCAATCAGCCCCAGCATTTT. The encoded protein is CARRGQPYSNQPQHF. The J gene is TRBJ1-5, the V gene TRBV5-3, with 7 bases fitting TRBD1. TRBV5-3 is an open reading frame, and its role is uncertain. V dropped 8 bases and J dropped 0; count of bases not matched to a gene: 8. The CDR3 length is 15 residues.

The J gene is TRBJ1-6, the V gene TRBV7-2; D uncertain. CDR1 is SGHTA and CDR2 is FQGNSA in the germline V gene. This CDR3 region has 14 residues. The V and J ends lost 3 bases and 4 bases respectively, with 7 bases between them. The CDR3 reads CASSFGPYNSPLHF. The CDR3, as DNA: TGTGCCAGCAGCTTTGGACCTTATAATTCACCCCTCCACTTT.

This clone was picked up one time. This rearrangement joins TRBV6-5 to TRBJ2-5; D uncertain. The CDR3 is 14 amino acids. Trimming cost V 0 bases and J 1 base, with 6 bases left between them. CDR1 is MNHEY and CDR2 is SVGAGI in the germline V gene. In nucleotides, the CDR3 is TGTGCCAGCAGTTACTCATATAGCCAAGAGACCCAGTACTTC. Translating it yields CASSYSYSQETQYF.

This CDR3 is CAISESNGGVDEQFF. In nucleotides, the CDR3 is TGTGCCATCAGTGAGTCGAACGGGGGCGTAGATGAGCAGTTCTTC. This chain links TRBV10-3 with TRBJ2-1, with D perhaps matching TRBD1 or TRBD2 (6 bases each). Germline V gene sequence: CDR1 ENHRY, CDR2 SYGVKD. The germline V and J ends were trimmed by 0 bases and 8 bases, with 14 bases remaining between them. CDR3 length equals 15 residues.

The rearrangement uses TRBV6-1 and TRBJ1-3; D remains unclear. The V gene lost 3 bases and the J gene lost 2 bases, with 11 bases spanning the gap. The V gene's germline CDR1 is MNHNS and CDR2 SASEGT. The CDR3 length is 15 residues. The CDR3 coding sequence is TGTGCCAGCAGTGAGACCCTTGGGACTGGAAACACCATATATTTT. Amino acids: CASSETLGTGNTIYF.